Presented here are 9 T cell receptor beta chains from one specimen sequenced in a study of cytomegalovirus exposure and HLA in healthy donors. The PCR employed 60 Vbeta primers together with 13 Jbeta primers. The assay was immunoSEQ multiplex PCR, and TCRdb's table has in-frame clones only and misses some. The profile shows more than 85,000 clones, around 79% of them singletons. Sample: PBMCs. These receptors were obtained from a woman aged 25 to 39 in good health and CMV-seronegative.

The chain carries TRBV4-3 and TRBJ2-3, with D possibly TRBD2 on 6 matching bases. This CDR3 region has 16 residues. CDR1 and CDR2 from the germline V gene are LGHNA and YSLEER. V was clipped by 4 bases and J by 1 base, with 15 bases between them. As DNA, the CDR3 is TGCGCCAGCAGCCCCCCCCCGCGGGACTGCACAGATACGCAGTATTTT. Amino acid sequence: CASSPPPRDCTDTQYF.

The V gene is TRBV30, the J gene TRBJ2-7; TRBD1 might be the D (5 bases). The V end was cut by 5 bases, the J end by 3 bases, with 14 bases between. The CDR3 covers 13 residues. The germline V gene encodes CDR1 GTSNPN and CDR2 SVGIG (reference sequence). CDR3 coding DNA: TGTGCCTGGCAGGGTGGACCACGCTACGAGCAGTACTTC. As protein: CAWQGGPRYEQYF.

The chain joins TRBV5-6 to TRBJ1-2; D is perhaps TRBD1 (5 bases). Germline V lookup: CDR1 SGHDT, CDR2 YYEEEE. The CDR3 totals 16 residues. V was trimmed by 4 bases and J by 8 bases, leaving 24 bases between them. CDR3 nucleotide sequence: TGTGCCAGCAGCCCCGCCGACCGGAACCAGTGGGGCGGCTACACCTTC. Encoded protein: CASSPADRNQWGGYTF.

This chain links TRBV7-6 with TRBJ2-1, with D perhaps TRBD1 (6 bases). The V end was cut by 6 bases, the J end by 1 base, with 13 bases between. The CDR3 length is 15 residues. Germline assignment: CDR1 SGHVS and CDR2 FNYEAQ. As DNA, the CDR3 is TGTGCCAGCAGGCGAATGACAGGTTCCTACAATGAGCAGTTCTTC. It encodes CASRRMTGSYNEQFF. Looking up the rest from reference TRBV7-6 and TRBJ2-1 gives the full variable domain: GAGVSQSPRYKVTKRGQDVALRCDPISGHVSLYWYRQALGQGPEFLTYFNYEAQQDKSGLPNDRFSAERPEGSISTLTIQRTEQRDSAMYRCASRRMTGSYNEQFFGPGTRLTVL.

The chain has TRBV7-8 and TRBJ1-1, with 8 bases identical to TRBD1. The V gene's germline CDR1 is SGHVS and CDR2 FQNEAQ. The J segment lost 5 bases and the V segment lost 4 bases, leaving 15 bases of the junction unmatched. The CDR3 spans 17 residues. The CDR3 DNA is TGTGCCAGCAGCTACAGAGCAGGGGGCGCGATGGGAACTGAAGCTTTCTTT. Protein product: CASSYRAGGAMGTEAFF.

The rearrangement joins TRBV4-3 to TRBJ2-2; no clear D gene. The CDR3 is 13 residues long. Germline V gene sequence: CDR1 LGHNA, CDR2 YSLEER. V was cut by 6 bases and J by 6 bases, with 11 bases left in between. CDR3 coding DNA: TGCGCCAGCAGGCCCACTGAGGCCGGGGAGCTGTTTTTT. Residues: CASRPTEAGELFF.

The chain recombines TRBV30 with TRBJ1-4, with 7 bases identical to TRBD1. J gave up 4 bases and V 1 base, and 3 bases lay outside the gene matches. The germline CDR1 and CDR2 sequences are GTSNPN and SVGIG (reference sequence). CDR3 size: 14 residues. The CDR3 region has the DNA TGTGCCTGGAGTGCCAGGGACAGTAATGAAAAACTGTTTTTT. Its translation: CAWSARDSNEKLFF.

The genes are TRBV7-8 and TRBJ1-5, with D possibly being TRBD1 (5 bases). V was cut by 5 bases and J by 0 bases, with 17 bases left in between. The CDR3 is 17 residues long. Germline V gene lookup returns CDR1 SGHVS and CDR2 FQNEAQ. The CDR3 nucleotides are TGTGCCAGCAGCACGTTTTTCAGGGAATATAGCAATCAGCCCCAGCATTTT. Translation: CASSTFFREYSNQPQHF.

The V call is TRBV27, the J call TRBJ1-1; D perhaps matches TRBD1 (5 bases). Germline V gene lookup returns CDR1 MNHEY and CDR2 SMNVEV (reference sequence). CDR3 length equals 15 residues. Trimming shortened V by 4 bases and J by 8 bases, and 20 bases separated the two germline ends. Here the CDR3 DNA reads TGTGCCAGCAGTTCACAGACAGAAGTGATTCGGGAAGCTTTCTTT. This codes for CASSSQTEVIREAFF.